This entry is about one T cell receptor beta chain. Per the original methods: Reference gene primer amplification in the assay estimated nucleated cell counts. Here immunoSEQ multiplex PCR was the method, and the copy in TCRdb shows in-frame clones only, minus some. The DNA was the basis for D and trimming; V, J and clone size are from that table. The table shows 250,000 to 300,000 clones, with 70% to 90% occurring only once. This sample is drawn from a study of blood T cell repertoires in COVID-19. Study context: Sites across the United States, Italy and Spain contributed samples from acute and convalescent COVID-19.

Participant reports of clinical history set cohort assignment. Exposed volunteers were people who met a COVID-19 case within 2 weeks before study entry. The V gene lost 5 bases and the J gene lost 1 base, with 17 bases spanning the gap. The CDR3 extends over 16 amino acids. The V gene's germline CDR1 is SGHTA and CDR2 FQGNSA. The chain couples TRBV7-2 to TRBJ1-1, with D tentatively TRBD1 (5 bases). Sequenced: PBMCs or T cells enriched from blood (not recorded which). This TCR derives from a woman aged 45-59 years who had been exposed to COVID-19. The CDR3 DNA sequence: TGTGCCAGCAGCATCCACGGCGGGGCTACGAACACTGAAGCTTTCTTT. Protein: CASSIHGGATNTEAFF.